This T cell receptor beta chain derives from a study of neurological immune-mediated disorders. 5'RACE employing 10-nucleotide random UMIs yielded the cDNA. TCRdb processed the 5' RACE reads anew with MiXCR; each CDR3 protein has one entry. The sample consists of 71,000 or so distinct CDR3 sequences, roughly an eighth of them appearing once. Time point in this sample: longitudinal time-point 1 (baseline). Findings and limits, study-wide: HTLV-1-associated myelopathy had the most TCR clonal expansion, and multiple sclerosis had the least, less than healthy controls.

This clonotype was recorded at least ten times. Antigen unknown. The CDR3 has 13 amino acids. Germline values: CDR1 MDHEN, CDR2 SYDVKM. Between the trimmed V and J ends, which lost 4 bases and 4 bases, there was a span of 7 bases. Sequencing was performed on PBMCs. The source of this sequence is a female donor with HTLV-1-associated myelopathy (HAM/TSP). The chain recombines TRBV28 with TRBJ2-2; D unclear. The CDR3 sequence is CASSWHGTGELFF. DNA of the CDR3: TGTGCCAGCAGTTGGCACGGCACCGGGGAGCTGTTTTTT.